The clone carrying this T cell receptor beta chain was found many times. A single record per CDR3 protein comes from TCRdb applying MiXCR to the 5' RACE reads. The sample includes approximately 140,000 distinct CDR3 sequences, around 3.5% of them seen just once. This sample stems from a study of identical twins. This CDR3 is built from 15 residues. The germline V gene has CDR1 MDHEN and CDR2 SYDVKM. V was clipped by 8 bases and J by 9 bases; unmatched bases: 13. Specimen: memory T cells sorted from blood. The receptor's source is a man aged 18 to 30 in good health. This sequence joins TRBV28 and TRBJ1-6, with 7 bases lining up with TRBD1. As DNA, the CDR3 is TGTGCCAGCTTAGGGGGCGCATCGCTGGCTTCACCCCTCCACTTT. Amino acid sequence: CASLGGASLASPLHF.